This entry lists 13 T cell receptor beta chains sequenced from one sample in a study of blood T cells in healthy people across ages. Then a second PCR, running about 6 to 11 cycles, was carried out with a sample-barcoded 5' primer and a J-beta primer mix. TCRdb processed the 5' RACE reads anew with MiXCR; each CDR3 protein has one entry. The sample consists of hundreds of thousands of distinct CDR3 sequences, about 32% of them appearing once. The sample consisted of blood. These receptors originate from a woman aged 80 or over in good health.

The sample holds many counts of this clonotype. The chain has TRBV6-6 and TRBJ2-7; the match to TRBD2 covers 7 bases. Trimming cost V 4 bases and J 2 bases; bases outside gene matches: 2. Germline lookup yields CDR1 MNHNY and CDR2 SVGAGI (reference sequence). The CDR3 sequence is 13 residues long. The DNA for the CDR3 is TGTGCCAGCAGTTGGGGGGGGACCTACGAGCAGTACTTC. Amino acids: CASSWGGTYEQYF.

Worth noting for this clonotype: At one end, the junction sequence differs from germline, possibly due to a read error. This chain uses TRBV5-1 with TRBJ1-4; tentatively, D is TRBD1 (6 bases). The CDR3 has 13 amino acids. CDR1 is SGHRS and CDR2 is YFSETQ in the germline V gene. CDR3 loop: CTSSQDSSEKLFF. In nucleotides, the CDR3 is TGCACCAGCAGCCAGGACAGTTCTGAAAAACTGTTTTTT.

The sample holds many counts of this clonotype. This chain connects TRBV5-4 to TRBJ2-3; the D gene is possibly TRBD1 (6 bases). From germline, CDR1 is SGHNT and CDR2 YYREEE (reference sequence). The CDR3 is 14 residues long. V dropped 4 bases and J dropped 3 bases, with 12 bases sitting between them. The CDR3 protein is CASSKQGRTDTQYF. The CDR3 region has the DNA TGTGCCAGCAGCAAACAGGGAAGGACAGATACGCAGTATTTT.

The V call is TRBV20-1, the J call TRBJ1-6, with a tentative D call TRBD1 (5 bases). The CDR3 spans 17 residues. Per the germline V gene, CDR1 is DFQATT and CDR2 is SNEGSKA (reference sequence). The V gene lost 2 bases and the J gene lost 0 bases, with 14 bases spanning the gap. In DNA, the CDR3 is TGCAGTGCTAGAAATCAACAGGCAAGCTCCTATAATTCACCCCTCCACTTT. Amino acid sequence: CSARNQQASSYNSPLHF.

This clonotype has a count of ten or more. This chain connects TRBV30 to TRBJ2-5; 7 bases are shared with TRBD1. V lost 3 bases and J lost 5; bases outside the gene matches: 6. This CDR3 region has 13 residues. In germline, CDR1 is GTSNPN, CDR2 SVGIG (reference sequence). This CDR3 reads CAWRTTGYETQYF. CDR3 sequence (DNA): TGTGCCTGGAGGACGACAGGGTACGAGACCCAGTACTTC.

This clonotype was recorded many times. This rearrangement joins TRBV5-1 to TRBJ2-1; no reliable D call. CDR1 is SGHRS, CDR2 YFSETQ, per germline. Between the trimmed V and J ends, which lost 6 bases and 13 bases, there was a span of 14 bases. The CDR3 sequence is 11 residues long. CDR3 region: CASMVGSRQFF. The CDR3 region has the DNA TGCGCCAGCATGGTTGGCAGTCGACAGTTCTTC.

This rearrangement joins TRBV4-1 to TRBJ1-2; 7 positions match TRBD1. V trimming: 0 bases; J trimming: 6 bases; junction bases outside the gene matches: 13. Per the germline V gene, CDR1 is MGHRA and CDR2 is YSYEKL. This CDR3 comprises 17 residues. CDR3 coding DNA: TGCGCCAGCAGCCAAGAGGCAAGACAGGGAGGTAGAGATGGCTACACCTTC. It codes for CASSQEARQGGRDGYTF.

The sample holds a few counts of this clonotype. The rearrangement links TRBV7-9 to TRBJ2-2, with D possibly being TRBD2 (6 bases). This CDR3 is built from 16 residues. The V gene lost 2 bases and the J gene lost 7 bases, with 17 bases spanning the gap. CDR1 SEHNR and CDR2 FQNEAQ come from the germline V gene (reference sequence). The CDR3 is CASSLWRAGRSGELFF. Written as DNA, the CDR3 is TGTGCCAGCAGCTTATGGAGGGCAGGGAGAAGCGGGGAGCTGTTTTTT.

This clonotype was picked up many times. This chain links TRBV11-2 with TRBJ1-6, with a weak D call TRBD1 (6 bases). This CDR3 is 18 amino acids long. V dropped 5 bases and J dropped 5 bases, with 22 bases sitting between them. Germline V gene data show CDR1 as SGHAT and CDR2 as FQNNGV. The CDR3 coding sequence is TGTGCCAGCAGCCGTTCACGGGCGGGGGGCGTGGATAATTCACCCCTCCACTTT. This sequence encodes CASSRSRAGGVDNSPLHF.

The chain combines TRBV4-3 with TRBJ1-2; D is unresolved. The CDR3 has 14 amino acids. Germline assignment: CDR1 LGHNA and CDR2 YSLEER. V was clipped by 0 bases and J by 6 bases, with 11 bases between them. In nucleotides, the CDR3 is TGCGCCAGCAGCCAAGATCTCACGGGGAATGGCTACACCTTC. Its protein is CASSQDLTGNGYTF.

As regards this clonotype: Possible read error: a much larger clone is one base away. The gene calls are TRBV10-3 and TRBJ2-5; D remains unclear. CDR1 and CDR2 (germline): ENHRY, SYGVKD. The CDR3 contains 11 residues. Trimming removed 3 bases from V and 1 base from J, with 0 bases in between. The CDR3 DNA reads as TGTGCCATCAGTGACCAAGAGACCCAGTACTTC. Residues: CAISDQETQYF.

This clonotype was recorded a few times. The chain couples TRBV19 to TRBJ1-2; D might be TRBD1 (6 bases). CDR3 length: 14 residues. V was clipped by 4 bases and J by 4 bases, with 13 bases between them. Germline CDR1 LNHDA, CDR2 SQIVND (reference sequence). For the CDR3, the DNA is TGTGCCAGTAGTACTGGACAGTTTACCTATGGCTACACCTTC. Protein sequence: CASSTGQFTYGYTF.

Worth noting for this clonotype: A much larger clone is a single base away; this may be a read error. The rearrangement joins TRBV20-1 to TRBJ2-5, with unresolved D. The V and J ends lost 7 bases and 11 bases respectively, with 23 bases between them. Germline CDR1 is DFQATT and CDR2 is SNEGSKA (reference sequence). This CDR3 spans 13 amino acids. The CDR3 loop reads CSVLGLQGNEQYF. In DNA form, the CDR3 reads TGCAGTGTACTCGGGCTACAAGGCAATGAGCAGTACTTC.